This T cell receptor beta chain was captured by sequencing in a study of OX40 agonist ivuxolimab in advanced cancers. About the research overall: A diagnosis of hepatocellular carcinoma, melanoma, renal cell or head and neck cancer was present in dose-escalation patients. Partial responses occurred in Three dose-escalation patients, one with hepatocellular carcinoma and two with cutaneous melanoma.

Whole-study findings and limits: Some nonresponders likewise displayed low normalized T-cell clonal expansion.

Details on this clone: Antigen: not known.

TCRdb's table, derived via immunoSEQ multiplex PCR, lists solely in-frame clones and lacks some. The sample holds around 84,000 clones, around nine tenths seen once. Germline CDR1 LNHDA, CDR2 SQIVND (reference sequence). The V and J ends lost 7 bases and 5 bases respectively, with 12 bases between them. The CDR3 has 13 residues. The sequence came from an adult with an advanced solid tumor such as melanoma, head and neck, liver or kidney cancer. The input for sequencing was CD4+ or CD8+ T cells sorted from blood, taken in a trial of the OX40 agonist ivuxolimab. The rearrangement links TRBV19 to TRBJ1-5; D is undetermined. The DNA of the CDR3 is TGTGCCAGTATGTGGAGCCCCGATCAGCCCCAGCATTTT. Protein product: CASMWSPDQPQHF.